These T cell receptor beta chains were read from a single sample in a study of CD8+ T cells in alopecia areata. Generated by immunoSEQ multiplex PCR, the TCRdb table keeps only in-frame clones and is missing some. The sample yields 150,000 to 250,000 clones, roughly 64% seen once. Material: CD4+ T cells sorted from blood, obtained at week 24, from a patient treated with tofacitinib. The receptors shown here come from a human donor with alopecia areata. CDR3s leave out the opening cysteine and the closing phenylalanine or tryptophan.

v_gene: TRBV7-2; j_gene: TRBJ2-1; CDR3aa: ASSTGLESYNEQF
v_gene: TRBV2; j_gene: TRBJ1-2; CDR3aa: ASSEQGGGYT
v_gene: TRBV29-1; j_gene: TRBJ2-1; CDR3aa: SVLYGGDEQF
v_gene: TRBV30; j_gene: TRBJ2-7; CDR3aa: AWSVRVGAYEQY
v_gene: TRBV27; j_gene: TRBJ1-6; CDR3aa: ASSLGGDNSPLH
v_gene: TRBV30; j_gene: TRBJ2-3; CDR3aa: AWDGTSGRGSTDTQY
v_gene: TRBV18; j_gene: TRBJ2-4; CDR3aa: ASSPRENIAKNIQY
v_gene: TRBV10-3; j_gene: TRBJ2-1; CDR3aa: AISEGVYNEQF
v_gene: TRBV5-6; j_gene: TRBJ1-1; CDR3aa: ASRKAGDTGEAF
v_gene: TRBV2; j_gene: TRBJ1-1; CDR3aa: ASEREMNTEAF
v_gene: TRBV29-1; j_gene: TRBJ2-5; CDR3aa: SGAGTGVIETQY
v_gene: TRBV2; j_gene: TRBJ2-3; CDR3aa: ASSDFGVGDTQY
v_gene: TRBV10-3; j_gene: TRBJ2-7; CDR3aa: ATTSDLPSYHEQY
v_gene: TRBV30; j_gene: TRBJ1-5; CDR3aa: AWSGSGMNQPQH
v_gene: TRBV10-3; j_gene: TRBJ2-5; CDR3aa: AIKSDSNQETQY
v_gene: TRBV7-2; j_gene: TRBJ2-6; CDR3aa: ASSPDPSSGANVLT
v_gene: TRBV30; j_gene: TRBJ1-3; CDR3aa: AWSVSGGNTIY
v_gene: TRBV5-1; j_gene: TRBJ2-3; CDR3aa: ASSLVALNTDTQY
v_gene: TRBV14; j_gene: TRBJ1-2; CDR3aa: ASSQGSGGYGYT
v_gene: TRBV4-3; j_gene: TRBJ2-2; CDR3aa: ASSRGQGANTGELF
v_gene: TRBV7-2; j_gene: TRBJ2-1; CDR3aa: ASSLGGGRGYNEQF
v_gene: TRBV5-1; j_gene: TRBJ1-6; CDR3aa: ASSLEGTNSPLH
v_gene: TRBV28; j_gene: TRBJ2-7; CDR3aa: ASSLRYEQY
v_gene: TRBV30; j_gene: TRBJ2-4; CDR3aa: AWSGGGLIQY
v_gene: TRBV29-1; j_gene: TRBJ1-4; CDR3aa: SVESGRGEEKLF
v_gene: TRBV9; j_gene: TRBJ2-1; CDR3aa: ASSVGLAGGGGNEQF
v_gene: TRBV5-4; j_gene: TRBJ2-1; CDR3aa: ASGPYTGREQF
v_gene: TRBV10-3; j_gene: TRBJ1-1; CDR3aa: AISESGDTEAF
v_gene: TRBV9; j_gene: TRBJ2-1; CDR3aa: ASSKQIGTNINEQF
v_gene: TRBV20-1; j_gene: TRBJ2-3; CDR3aa: SATLGDTQY
v_gene: TRBV2; j_gene: TRBJ1-3; CDR3aa: ASRRYRGQGTGNTIY
v_gene: TRBV5-6; j_gene: TRBJ2-3; CDR3aa: ASSLEVAARWY
v_gene: TRBV30; j_gene: TRBJ2-5; CDR3aa: AWSLLTGGGETQY
v_gene: TRBV7-9; j_gene: TRBJ2-1; CDR3aa: ASSSGTSRASGGQF
v_gene: TRBV30; j_gene: TRBJ1-5; CDR3aa: AWSPVGLNQPQH
v_gene: TRBV4-1; j_gene: TRBJ1-1; CDR3aa: ASSQDRGNTEAF
v_gene: TRBV6-1; j_gene: TRBJ1-1; CDR3aa: ASSEFLNTEAF
v_gene: TRBV2; j_gene: TRBJ2-3; CDR3aa: ASQSTGTDTQY
v_gene: TRBV19; j_gene: TRBJ2-1; CDR3aa: ASSIGGGRLANEQF
v_gene: TRBV7-9; j_gene: TRBJ2-7; CDR3aa: ASSLGSGGSYEQY
v_gene: TRBV10-3; j_gene: TRBJ1-2; CDR3aa: AIRGTSYGYT
v_gene: TRBV5-1; j_gene: TRBJ2-3; CDR3aa: ASSLTSSPDTQY
v_gene: TRBV14; j_gene: TRBJ2-2; CDR3aa: ASMSRANTGELF
v_gene: TRBV7-9; j_gene: TRBJ1-2; CDR3aa: AKNPQGNNGYT
v_gene: TRBV28; j_gene: TRBJ2-5; CDR3aa: ASGTSVVGTQY
v_gene: TRBV4-2; j_gene: TRBJ2-5; CDR3aa: ASSQRTSGGAVETQY
v_gene: TRBV6-6; j_gene: TRBJ2-1; CDR3aa: ASSSLAGGPGEQF
v_gene: TRBV27; j_gene: TRBJ2-4; CDR3aa: ASSPQGAIQY
v_gene: TRBV5-1; j_gene: TRBJ2-1; CDR3aa: ASSSILAGAYNEQF
v_gene: TRBV28; j_gene: TRBJ2-5; CDR3aa: ASSQSSVTQY
v_gene: TRBV18; j_gene: TRBJ2-7; CDR3aa: ASSEGTYEQY
v_gene: TRBV6-5; j_gene: TRBJ1-6; CDR3aa: ASSQGGQASSPLH
v_gene: TRBV29-1; j_gene: TRBJ2-1; CDR3aa: SLGSGQGVNEQF